The rows below give T cell receptor beta chains drawn from one sample of a study of blood T cell repertoires in COVID-19. The protocol was immunoSEQ multiplex PCR, while the TCRdb copy is restricted to in-frame clones and leaves out a portion. Here the sample spans about 74,000 clones, 90% being singletons. Sequencing was carried out using peripheral blood. These receptors came from a man aged 45-65 years with acute or convalescent COVID-19. Each CDR3 is given with its conserved first and last residue. The D gene is left open where the match is weak. Size values are once, few and many counts, or a class for expanded clones, and some rows have none.

d_call j_call v_call clone_size cdr3_nt cdr3_aa
- TRBJ2-5 TRBV28 - TGTGCCAGCAGTTCCCCTAAGATAGCGGTTAAAGAGACCCAGTACTTC CASSSPKIAVKETQYF
- TRBJ2-1 TRBV6-2/TRBV6-3 - TGTGCCAGCAGTACGGGGTATGGCGGGGACTACAATGAGCAGTTCTTC CASSTGYGGDYNEQFF
TRBD1 TRBJ1-5 TRBV28 - TGTGCCAGCAAATCGACAGGGGACAATCAGCCCCAGCATTTT CASKSTGDNQPQHF
- TRBJ1-1 TRBV29-1 - TGCAGCGTTGAAGCCGGGAACACTGAAGCTTTCTTT CSVEAGNTEAFF
TRBD2 TRBJ2-2 TRBV9 - TGTGCCAGCAGCGTAGCTAGCGGGGGAACCGGGGAGCTGTTTTTT CASSVASGGTGELFF
- TRBJ1-1 TRBV2 - TGTGCCAGCAGTGCCTGGAACACTGAAGCTTTCTTT CASSAWNTEAFF
TRBD1 TRBJ1-5 TRBV28 - TGTGCCAGCAGTTTATCGGGACAGGGGGGTCAGCCCCAGCATTTT CASSLSGQGGQPQHF
- TRBJ1-4 TRBV18 - TGTGCCAGCTCGGGCTATCAAACAGAACTGTTTTTT CASSGYQTELFF
TRBD1 TRBJ1-6 TRBV4-1 - TGCGCCAGCAGCCAAGACTCGACAGGGGTAGGTTCACCCCTCCACTTT CASSQDSTGVGSPLHF
TRBD1 TRBJ1-2 TRBV2 - TGTGCCAGCAGTGAACAGACAGGGGGTCACTATGGCTACACCTTC CASSEQTGGHYGYTF
- TRBJ2-1 TRBV7-2 - TGTGCCAGCAGCTTAGTTCGGTCGGGGGGCCCCTTCAATGAGCAGTTCTTC CASSLVRSGGPFNEQFF
TRBD1 TRBJ2-7 TRBV27 - TGTGCCAGCAGTTTCGGCCCTGGACAGGGAATAGGCGAGCAGTACTTC CASSFGPGQGIGEQYF
- TRBJ2-7 TRBV6-6 - TGTGCCAGCACCCTCAAAGCCGGCTCCTACGAGCAGTACTTC CASTLKAGSYEQYF
TRBD1 TRBJ1-2 TRBV12-3/TRBV12-4 - TGTGCCAGCAGAAGGACAGGGGGCGGTGGCTACACCTTC CASRRTGGGGYTF
- TRBJ2-5 TRBV19 - TGTGCCAGTAGTGCCTGGGACAAAGAGACCCAGTACTTC CASSAWDKETQYF
TRBD1 TRBJ2-1 TRBV4-1 - TGCGCCAGCAGCCAAGTAAGACAGGGGCTGGATGAGCAGTTCTTC CASSQVRQGLDEQFF
TRBD2 TRBJ2-3 TRBV3-1/TRBV3-2 - TGTGCCAGCAGCCAAGGGCTAGCGGGGAATACGCAGTATTTT CASSQGLAGNTQYF
TRBD1 TRBJ1-5 TRBV6-4 - TGTGCCAGCAGTGAGGGACAGGGGACGGAGCCCCAGCATTTT CASSEGQGTEPQHF
- TRBJ1-2 TRBV12-3/TRBV12-4 - TGTGCCAGCACCCGCAGGTTCAGGGATCGCTACACCTTC CASTRRFRDRYTF
- TRBJ2-5 TRBV7-9 - TGTGCCAGCAGCTTTGGCGGGGCAGTCTTAACCCAGTACTTC CASSFGGAVLTQYF
TRBD1 TRBJ1-6 TRBV7-2 once TGTGCCAGCAGTACCGGACAGGGGGGTGTGAGTAATTCACCCCTCCACTTT CASSTGQGGVSNSPLHF
- TRBJ2-5 TRBV19 - TGTGCCAGTAGTATGGGGCAGGGTAAGTCTAGTGAGGAGACCCAGTACTTC CASSMGQGKSSEETQYF
- TRBJ1-6 TRBV4-2 - TGTGCCAGCAGCCAAGTCGGTGGCAGGGGTTATAATTCACCCCTCCACTTT CASSQVGGRGYNSPLHF
- TRBJ1-3 TRBV11-2 - TGTGCCAGCAGCTTAGAGGGGGGAGACTTGGCCAACACCATATATTTT CASSLEGGDLANTIYF
TRBD2 TRBJ2-1 TRBV28 - TGTGCCAGCAGTTCCGGCCAGGCTCGGGGGGTCAATGAGCAGTTCTTC CASSSGQARGVNEQFF
TRBD1 TRBJ2-1 TRBV29-1 - TGCAGCGTTGAACAGGGGGTAGGATACAATGAGCAGTTCTTC CSVEQGVGYNEQFF
TRBD1 TRBJ2-7 TRBV24-1 - TGTGCCACCAGTGAGGCCGGGACAGGGGGCTACGAGCAGTACTTC CATSEAGTGGYEQYF
- TRBJ1-3 TRBV7-2 once TGTGCCAGCAGCTTAGCGGGGTCCGGGACTGGAAACACCATATATTTT CASSLAGSGTGNTIYF
- TRBJ2-7 TRBV21-1 - TGTGCCAGCAGCGGGGCAGGCAAAAACGAGCAGTACTTC CASSGAGKNEQYF
TRBD1 TRBJ1-1 TRBV27 - TGTGCCAGCAGTGCAAGGATGGGACAGCTAGCGGGCACTGAAGCTTTCTTT CASSARMGQLAGTEAFF
TRBD2 TRBJ2-2 TRBV4-1 - TGCGCCAGCAGCCAAGTCCTAGCGGGGAACACCGGGGAGCTGTTTTTT CASSQVLAGNTGELFF
- TRBJ1-2 TRBV27 - TGTGCCAGCAGTTTATTAGCAGGGTACGGTGGCTACACCTTC CASSLLAGYGGYTF
TRBD1 TRBJ2-6 TRBV29-1 - TGCAGCGTTCAGGGGACAGGGGGTCGACCCGGACCCTCTGGGGCCAACGTCCTGACTTTC CSVQGTGGRPGPSGANVLTF
TRBD1 TRBJ1-2 TRBV11-1 - TGTGCCAGCAGCCCGGACAGGGGGCTTGGCTACACCTTC CASSPDRGLGYTF
- TRBJ1-3 TRBV16 - TGTGCCAGCAGCCAACGGTCCCTTCCCGGAAACACCATATATTTT CASSQRSLPGNTIYF
- TRBJ2-5 TRBV5-6 - TGTGCCAGCAGCTCCAAAGAGACCCAGTACTTC CASSSKETQYF
- TRBJ2-1 TRBV19 - TGTGCCAGTATGACCCGACTGGGCTCCTACAATGAGCAGTTCTTC CASMTRLGSYNEQFF
- TRBJ2-1 TRBV7-8 - TGTGCCAGCAGCACGACATCCTACAATGAGCAGTTCTTC CASSTTSYNEQFF
- TRBJ2-6 TRBV3-1/TRBV3-2 - TGTGCCAGCAGCCAAGATGTATCTGGGGCCAACGTCCTGACTTTC CASSQDVSGANVLTF
TRBD2 TRBJ2-1 TRBV10-1 - TGCGCCAGCAGTGAGTCGGTGCGGGAGGGCAAGTTCTTC CASSESVREGKFF
TRBD1 TRBJ2-6 TRBV7-2 - TGTGCCAGCAGCCGCCCCCGCGACAGGGCTGGGGCCAACGTCCTGACTTTC CASSRPRDRAGANVLTF
- TRBJ2-4 TRBV11-2 - TGTGCCAGCAGCTTAGGTCTGAGGTCCAAAAACATTCAGTACTTC CASSLGLRSKNIQYF